The 2 T cell receptor beta chains below come from one sample, sequenced in a study of blood T cell repertoires in COVID-19. The protocol was immunoSEQ multiplex PCR, while the TCRdb copy is restricted to in-frame clones and leaves out a portion. Of about 440,000 clones listed, about 89% are singletons. Material for sequencing was peripheral blood. Receptor source: a woman aged 25 to 45 with acute or convalescent COVID-19.

The rearrangement uses TRBV6-6 and TRBJ1-6; 7 bases align to TRBD1. With 2 bases clipped from V and 9 bases from J, the junction kept 7 bases outside the gene matches. The germline V gene has CDR1 MNHNY and CDR2 SVGAGI (reference sequence). The CDR3 sequence is 15 residues long. The CDR3 sequence is CASSYITGDSSPLHF. CDR3 nucleotides: TGTGCCAGCAGTTACATTACAGGGGATAGTTCACCCCTCCACTTT.

The J gene is TRBJ2-7, the V gene TRBV3-1 (or the pseudogene TRBV3-2), with 8 bases fitting TRBD2. Germline lookup yields CDR1 LGHDT and CDR2 YNNKEL (reference sequence). With 0 bases clipped from V and 3 bases from J, the junction kept 7 bases outside the gene matches. The CDR3 runs to 16 residues. The CDR3 nucleotides read TGTGCCAGCAGCCAAGATATGTCTAGCGGGTTCTACGAGCAGTACTTC. This gives the protein CASSQDMSSGFYEQYF.